This paragraph covers one T cell receptor beta chain sequence. These data belong to a study of blood T cell repertoires in COVID-19. The overall study: Some COVID-19 samples were acute and others convalescent; all came from the United States, Italy and Spain. From T cells, B-cell-depleted T cells, or PBMCs came the material, which was cDNA or gDNA.

The CDR3 extends over 14 amino acids. V lost 6 bases and J lost 6; bases outside the gene matches: 6. The germline CDR1 and CDR2 sequences are LGHDT and YNNKEL (reference sequence). Per the study methods: Reference gene primers were amplified, and this amplification served to estimate nucleated cell counts. TCRdb's copy holds only in-frame clones and misses some; the assay was immunoSEQ multiplex PCR. The V and J calls and clone size are taken from that table; D and trimming were inferred from the DNA. The table includes some 200,000 clones, 75% to 85% detected once. The rearrangement links TRBV3-1 (or the pseudogene TRBV3-2) to TRBJ2-1; TRBD1 aligns across 9 bases. The sample was peripheral blood. The receptor's source is a woman aged 40-49 years who had recovered from COVID-19. DNA for the CDR3: TGTGCCAGCAGTACCGGGACAGGGCGCAATGAGCAGTTCTTC. Protein: CASSTGTGRNEQFF.